This TCR beta chain was profiled in a study of blood T cell repertoires in COVID-19. Across the whole study: T cells, B-cell-depleted T cells, or PBMCs provided the cDNA or gDNA that served as material.

V lost 2 bases to trimming and J lost 7 bases; unmatched junction nucleotides: 6. The CDR3 spans 15 residues. Germline V gene data show CDR1 as MRHNA and CDR2 as SNTAGT. Clones were sequenced by immunoSEQ multiplex PCR, and TCRdb holds only the in-frame ones, with some missing. The sample lists roughly 170,000 clones; 81% were seen once. This receptor was taken from a woman between 40 and 55 years old with acute COVID-19. Specimen: PBMCs or T cells enriched from blood (not recorded which). The gene calls are TRBV6-4 and TRBJ2-2; 8 bases map to TRBD2. CDR3 amino acids: CASSDTAGEVGELFF. The CDR3 DNA reads as TGTGCCAGCAGTGACACAGCGGGAGAGGTCGGGGAGCTGTTTTTT.